These T cell receptor beta chains were read from a single sample in a study of T cell responses to AZD1222 COVID-19 vaccine. Measured with immunoSEQ multiplex PCR; TCRdb has only the in-frame clones, and not every one. The profile shows 120,000 to 150,000 clones, 70% to 90% of them singletons. Sequenced here: peripheral blood, sampled on day 0 of MenACWY control vaccination. The receptor source for this set is an adult in good health. The CDR3 runs from the conserved cysteine through the conserved F or W. A D gene is named only where the DNA matches it firmly. Size is omitted from some rows. Given values are once, few, many or a class for expanded clones.

abundance,j_gene,v_gene,d_gene,CDR3nt,CDR3aa
.,TRBJ1-2,TRBV7-2,.,TGTGCCAGCAGCCAGCGGGAGGGTAGGGGAGGCTATGGCTACACCTTC,CASSQREGRGGYGYTF
once,TRBJ2-7,TRBV7-2,.,TGTGCCAGCAGCTTAGAATCGACAGGGAGGCACGAGCAGTACTTC,CASSLESTGRHEQYF
.,TRBJ1-1,TRBV4-1,.,TGCGCCAGCAGGGGCATCCTAAGGAACACTGAAGCTTTCTTT,CASRGILRNTEAFF
.,TRBJ1-2,TRBV7-2,.,TGTGCCAGCAGCTTCTCGGGACCCGGGGAGGGTGGCTACACCTTC,CASSFSGPGEGGYTF
.,TRBJ2-2,TRBV3-1/TRBV3-2,TRBD1,TGTGCCAGCAAAGACAGGGAACGCACCGGGGAGCTGTTTTTT,CASKDRERTGELFF
.,TRBJ1-2,TRBV7-9,.,TGTGCCAGCAGCAGCTTGGGGGCCCTTAGCTATGGCTACACCTTC,CASSSLGALSYGYTF
.,TRBJ1-2,TRBV10-3,.,TGTGCCATCAGTGAGTCGGCAGGGAAACGGAATGGCTACACCTTC,CAISESAGKRNGYTF
few,TRBJ1-6,TRBV6-5,TRBD1,TGTGCCAGCAGTTCCCAGACAGGGGATAATTCACCCCTCCACTTT,CASSSQTGDNSPLHF
few,TRBJ1-6,TRBV27,.,TGTGCCAGCAAACAGGGCAATAATTCACCCCTCCACTTT,CASKQGNNSPLHF
.,TRBJ2-5,TRBV2,TRBD2,TGTGCCGCCTCAAGCGGAAATAGCGGGAGCGGGGAGACCCAGTACTTC,CAASSGNSGSGETQYF
.,TRBJ2-4,TRBV6-2/TRBV6-3,.,TGTGCCAGCAGTTACTCAGGCGGGCGGGTAGCCAAAAACATTCAGTACTTC,CASSYSGGRVAKNIQYF
.,TRBJ1-1,TRBV29-1,.,TGCAGCGTTGAAAAGGGCCTGGGCACTGAAGCTTTCTTT,CSVEKGLGTEAFF
.,TRBJ1-2,TRBV15,.,TGTGCCACCAGCGGCACAAGGCCTACTAACTATGGCTACACCTTC,CATSGTRPTNYGYTF
.,TRBJ2-1,TRBV19,.,TGTGCCAGTAGAACACAATTATGGGGCAATGAGCAGTTCTTC,CASRTQLWGNEQFF
once,TRBJ1-4,TRBV15,.,TGTGCCACCAGCAGAGGAGGGTCTAATGAAAAACTGTTTTTT,CATSRGGSNEKLFF
.,TRBJ2-3,TRBV24-1,.,TGTGCCACCCAGGGGCTCACAGATACGCAGTATTTT,CATQGLTDTQYF
few,TRBJ2-2,TRBV12-3/TRBV12-4,.,TGTGCCAGCATTCACTATAACACCGGGGAGCTGTTTTTT,CASIHYNTGELFF
few,TRBJ2-7,TRBV19,TRBD2,TGTGCCAGTAGTCCCTGGACTAGCGGGAGGGCCGGCGCATGGGAGCAGTACTTC,CASSPWTSGRAGAWEQYF
.,TRBJ2-7,TRBV5-1,TRBD2,TGCGCCAGCAGCTTGGTCCGGGAGGGTCGATACGAGCAGTACTTC,CASSLVREGRYEQYF
once,TRBJ2-3,TRBV7-6,TRBD1,TGTGCCAGCAGCTTAGAGGTCAGGGGGAGCTCAGATACGCAGTATTTT,CASSLEVRGSSDTQYF
.,TRBJ1-2,TRBV6-2/TRBV6-3,.,TGTGCCAGCAGTTACTCGACAGCCGGGGGCCTCTATGGCTACACCTTC,CASSYSTAGGLYGYTF
.,TRBJ2-3,TRBV19,TRBD1,TGTGCCAGTAGTATAAGGGTCGGGACAGAAGGGGCAGATACGCAGTATTTT,CASSIRVGTEGADTQYF
.,TRBJ2-1,TRBV7-8,.,TGTGCCAGCAGCTTAGAGTATCGAGGGTCCCATTACAATGAGCAGTTCTTC,CASSLEYRGSHYNEQFF
.,TRBJ1-5,TRBV2,.,TGTGCCAGCAGTGTACTGAGGCCGGGCAATCAGCCCCAGCATTTT,CASSVLRPGNQPQHF
.,TRBJ2-3,TRBV5-1,TRBD2,TGCGCCAGCAGCTTCGCGCGGGGGGCCCAGGATACGCAGTATTTT,CASSFARGAQDTQYF
.,TRBJ2-3,TRBV25-1,.,TGTGCCAGCAGTGAATTACGTGGGCTCTCTAGCACAGATACGCAGTATTTT,CASSELRGLSSTDTQYF
.,TRBJ1-6,TRBV3-1/TRBV3-2,.,TGTGCCAGCAGCCGGGACGCGAATTCACCCCTCCACTTT,CASSRDANSPLHF
.,TRBJ2-3,TRBV5-1,TRBD2,TGCGCCAGCAGCCAATCTAGCGGGAGGGCCAGGGATACGCAGTATTTT,CASSQSSGRARDTQYF
few,TRBJ1-6,TRBV15,.,TGTGCCACCAGAGGGGTCGGCAGATTTTCACCCCTCCACTTT,CATRGVGRFSPLHF
.,TRBJ2-7,TRBV19,TRBD1,TGTGCCAGTAGTGACAGGGGGTACGAGCAGTACTTC,CASSDRGYEQYF
.,TRBJ1-1,TRBV6-2/TRBV6-3,TRBD1,TGTGCCAGCAGTTATCAACAGGGGGGGGTCGCTGAAGCTTTCTTT,CASSYQQGGVAEAFF
.,TRBJ2-2,TRBV14,.,TGTGCCAGCAGCCCGATAACGGGGTGGAACACCGGGGAGCTGTTTTTT,CASSPITGWNTGELFF
.,TRBJ2-3,TRBV7-9,.,TGTGCCAGCAGCTTAATGGGACTCCGCACAGATACGCAGTATTTT,CASSLMGLRTDTQYF
.,TRBJ2-7,TRBV28,.,TGTGCCAGCAGAGGGACTTCCCGGGTAACCTACGAGCAGTACTTC,CASRGTSRVTYEQYF
.,TRBJ1-6,TRBV28,TRBD1,TGTGCCAGCCACGAGATGGACAGGGGTAATTCACCCCTCCACTTT,CASHEMDRGNSPLHF
.,TRBJ1-2,TRBV6-2/TRBV6-3,.,TGTGCCAGCAGTTACACACTGAACTATGGCTACACCTTC,CASSYTLNYGYTF
.,TRBJ2-1,TRBV7-9,.,TGTGCCAGCAGCTTCGTTCTTGGGGTCGATGAGCAGTTCTTC,CASSFVLGVDEQFF
.,TRBJ1-1,TRBV11-3,TRBD1,TGTGCCAGCAGCCGGGACAGTAACACTGAAGCTTTCTTT,CASSRDSNTEAFF
.,TRBJ2-7,TRBV6-5,TRBD2,TGTGCCAGTTCTGTTCTAGCGGCCCACGAGCAGTACTTC,CASSVLAAHEQYF
.,TRBJ2-5,TRBV5-1,TRBD2,TGCGCCAGCAGCTTGATGGGACTAGCGGGGGGGCAGTTTTCCTCCCCGTACTTC,CASSLMGLAGGQFSSPYF
.,TRBJ2-2,TRBV29-1,TRBD1,TGCAGCGCCTCAGGGGGCCTCGCGAACACCGGGGAGCTGTTTTTT,CSASGGLANTGELFF
.,TRBJ2-2,TRBV6-5,.,TGTGCCAGCAGTTACTCCCTGACAGGGAACACCGGGGAGCTGTTTTTT,CASSYSLTGNTGELFF
.,TRBJ2-7,TRBV10-3,TRBD2,TGTGCCATCAGTGGAACTAGCGGAAACCCCTACGAGCAGTACTTC,CAISGTSGNPYEQYF
.,TRBJ1-5,TRBV3-1/TRBV3-2,.,TGTGCCAGCAGCGCTTGGGGGGAGTCCCAGCATTTT,CASSAWGESQHF
.,TRBJ2-5,TRBV9,TRBD2,TGTGCCAGCAGCCCCACACGACTAGCGGGAGAGACCCAGTACTTC,CASSPTRLAGETQYF
.,TRBJ1-2,TRBV19,.,TGTGCCAGTAGTTCGGTTAGGTCGGCTGGCTACACCTTC,CASSSVRSAGYTF
.,TRBJ2-7,TRBV25-1,.,TGTGCCAGCAGTGAATCTGGAGCGTCTCGGCACGAGCAGTACTTC,CASSESGASRHEQYF
few,TRBJ1-2,TRBV15,.,TGTGCCACCGCTTCCTTTAGCCACCAGGGTGGCTACACCTTC,CATASFSHQGGYTF
.,TRBJ1-1,TRBV29-1,TRBD1,TGCAGCGAGTACCGGGACAGTAACACTGAAGCTTTCTTT,CSEYRDSNTEAFF
.,TRBJ1-6,TRBV27,.,TGTGCCAGCAGTTTATCGGCCAGGTCACCCCTCCACTTT,CASSLSARSPLHF
.,TRBJ2-7,TRBV20-1,.,TGCAGTGCTAGGGTAATTAACGAGCAGTACTTC,CSARVINEQYF
.,TRBJ1-4,TRBV4-2,.,TGTGCCAGCAGCCAAGGTCCCGGGACGGAAAAACTGTTTTTT,CASSQGPGTEKLFF
.,TRBJ2-3,TRBV7-2,TRBD2,TGTGCCAGCAGCCCTAGCGGAGTCCCCGTAGATACGCAGTATTTT,CASSPSGVPVDTQYF
.,TRBJ1-1,TRBV9,.,TGTGCCAGCAGCGTAGAAGGAGAATTGAACACTGAAGCTTTCTTT,CASSVEGELNTEAFF
.,TRBJ2-7,TRBV18,.,TGTGCCAGCTCACCACCGGGGGGTCGCTACGAGCAGTACTTC,CASSPPGGRYEQYF
.,TRBJ1-5,TRBV30,.,TGTGCCTGGAGTGTACCTGGGTATAGCAATCAGCCCCAGCATTTT,CAWSVPGYSNQPQHF
.,TRBJ1-4,TRBV3-1/TRBV3-2,.,TGTGCCAGCAGCCAAGCCGGGGGTAGTGAAAAACTGTTTTTT,CASSQAGGSEKLFF
.,TRBJ1-2,TRBV30,.,TGTGCCTGGAGTGGTTTCCTTAACTATGGCTACACCTTC,CAWSGFLNYGYTF
.,TRBJ1-6,TRBV9,.,TGTGCCAGCAGCCCCGCGGGTGGGGCAGGGGATAATTCACCCCTCCACTTT,CASSPAGGAGDNSPLHF
.,TRBJ2-6,TRBV18,TRBD2,TGTGCCAGCTCAAGCTTTCGGGGGGGCTCTGGGGCCAACGTCCTGACTTTC,CASSSFRGGSGANVLTF